This TCR beta chain was recovered during a study of T cell responses to AZD1222 COVID-19 vaccine (dated by TCRdb to the early 2020s). Regarding the study in general: TCR sequencing covered more than 230 trial participants: about 210 given two doses of AZD1222 and approximately 26 given two doses of MenACWY control vaccine. Trial participants were enrolled into age subgroups of 18-55, 56-69 and 70-plus years, which contained 148, 28 and 57 TCR-sequenced participants, respectively. The paper as a whole reports these results and caveats: No day 14 peak-response samples were available, so repertoires were characterized only after the peak T cell response. Only six or seven AZD1222 recipients were SARS-CoV-2 seropositive at baseline, limiting conclusions about previously exposed vaccinees. Participants were mostly white British, with more females than males. The authors suggested clonal diversity may have been underestimated. Spike-specific TCR breadth and depth rose significantly after two AZD1222 doses compared with day 0 and with MenACWY recipients. In the small 56-69-year group, the increase in depth fell short of significance, most likely because of low power. The vaccine-associated CD4 TCRs covered the entire spike protein, and the dominant responses fell in regions 160-218 and 743-854. Reportedly, close to half of the unique spike-specific TCRs recognized epitopes lying outside the regions that are mutated in the B.1.351 and B.1.1.7 variants.

This specimen's time point label, interpreted: about 28 days (+/-7) after the second vaccine dose. AZD1222 recipients with second doses at about 4 weeks or about 12 weeks were pooled, because spike-specific TCR depth and breadth did not differ between schedules. Samples from vaccinated people were obtained from the UK trials COV001 and COV002, which included a single-blind randomized controlled phase 2/3 trial of AZD1222 (ChAdOx1 nCoV-19) in healthy adults. For TCRbeta chain sequencing, PBMC samples were collected from trial participants at day 0 and at day 28 after the second dose. The CDR3 regions of human TCRbeta chains were analyzed by immunosequencing. The paper's data handling went like this. Repertoire TCRs were checked for matches against a reference library of SARS-CoV-2-specific TCRs that had been generated using the MIRA antigen-specificity platform. Breadth was defined as the fraction of unique TCRs that were SARS-CoV-2-associated, and depth was defined as the fraction of total T cells that were SARS-CoV-2-associated. Using the MIRA data, each spike-specific TCR was assigned both to the spike region to which the TCR was reactive and to a CD4 or CD8 class. Log10-transformed breadth and depth values were compared by one-way ANOVA with Sidak's multiple comparisons tests. Sourced from immuneACCESS, this table was stored by TCRdb with only in-frame sequences that have V and J called. A share of the clones is absent; for the studies checked, an unresolved V gene accounts for under half, and the remainder has no known explanation. V, J and clone size reflect that table, while D and trimming were determined from the DNA. This sample is represented by 100,000 to 150,000 clones; around 89% of them were singletons. The ten most abundant clones make up about 7.4% of the sample.

This clone was detected only once. What antigen it recognizes has not been identified. No much larger clonotype is one base removed from it; base qualities were not supplied. The CDR3 goes from the cysteine to the phenylalanine over 13 residues. The read is trimmed to its CDR3 DNA, 39 bases read in frame from base 1. V and J are truncated by 3 bases and 9 bases respectively, leaving an intervening sequence of 16 bases. CDR1 and CDR2, per the germline V gene (reference sequence), are SGHNT and YYREEE. The chain is made from TRBV5-4 and TRBJ2-7; tentative D gene TRBD1, with 5 bases matching. Source: peripheral blood, taken 28 days after the second AZD1222 dose. This receptor was identified in an adult who received the AZD1222 COVID-19 vaccine. CDR3 reads: CASSSNMGQGQYF. The DNA sequence follows: TGTGCCAGCAGCTCTAACATGGGGCAAGGGCAGTACTTC.